A selection of T cell receptor beta chains follows, all from one sample in a study of blood T cell repertoires in COVID-19. Profiling relied on immunoSEQ multiplex PCR, and the TCRdb table lists in-frame clones only, not all of them. The data contain more than 350,000 clones, around 87% of them singletons. Sequencing input: PBMCs or T cells enriched from blood (not recorded which). The origin of the receptors is a woman aged 45-59 years who had recovered from COVID-19. Each CDR3 is given with its conserved first and last residue. The D gene is left open where the match is weak. Expanded clones are given a class, and other clones once, few, many or no size at all.

abundance,d_gene,j_gene,v_gene,CDR3nt,CDR3aa
.,TRBD1,TRBJ1-2,TRBV5-1,TGCGCCAGCAGCTCCCGGGACAGGGGCGGCGGCTACACCTTC,CASSSRDRGGGYTF
once,.,TRBJ2-6,TRBV5-1,TGCGCCAGCAGCTTGGCCGGCTCTGGGGCCAACGTCCTGACTTTC,CASSLAGSGANVLTF
.,TRBD1,TRBJ2-6,TRBV12-5,TGTGCTAGTGGTTTGACAGGGGGCGGGAACGTCCTGACTTTC,CASGLTGGGNVLTF
.,.,TRBJ1-1,TRBV5-1,TGCGCCAGCAGCTTGCTACCGTCCCCTGTGGCTTTCTTT,CASSLLPSPVAFF
.,.,TRBJ1-1,TRBV7-8,TGTGCCAGCAGCTTAGGGTTTGGGGGCCTTCAAGTCCGGGGTAACACTGAAGCTTTCTTT,CASSLGFGGLQVRGNTEAFF
.,.,TRBJ1-6,TRBV6-5,TGTGCCAGCGGGAGCGACATCGGTTCACCCCTCCACTTT,CASGSDIGSPLHF
.,TRBD1,TRBJ1-6,TRBV4-1,TGCGCCAGCAGCCAATCCCCAGGGGGCAGCGGAGATTCACCCCTCCACTTT,CASSQSPGGSGDSPLHF
.,.,TRBJ1-2,TRBV7-2,TGTGCCAGCAGCTTTCGCAGTGGCTACACCTTC,CASSFRSGYTF
once,.,TRBJ1-1,TRBV5-6,TGTGCCAGCAGCTTAGGTCAGGGCGCTGAAGCTTTCTTT,CASSLGQGAEAFF
.,TRBD1,TRBJ1-2,TRBV27,TGTGCCAGCAGTGCCGAGCGGACAGGGTGGTACACCTTC,CASSAERTGWYTF
once,TRBD1,TRBJ2-7,TRBV7-9,TGTGCCAGCAGCTCCTGGACAGGTTATTACGAGCAGTACTTC,CASSSWTGYYEQYF
.,.,TRBJ1-6,TRBV5-1,TGCGCCAGCAGCTTATACAGGGAGTCGGGCTCACCCCTCCACTTT,CASSLYRESGSPLHF
.,.,TRBJ2-5,TRBV12-3/TRBV12-4,TGTGCCAGCAGTTTAGGCGAGAGGACCCAGTACTTC,CASSLGERTQYF
once,TRBD2,TRBJ2-3,TRBV5-1,TGCGCCAGCAGCCACACCTTACTAGCGGGGGGGACAGATACGCAGTATTTT,CASSHTLLAGGTDTQYF
.,.,TRBJ1-2,TRBV28,TGTGCCAGCAGTTTCGGGTATCTAGATGTCTATGGCTACACCTTC,CASSFGYLDVYGYTF
.,TRBD1,TRBJ2-1,TRBV6-2/TRBV6-3,TGTGCCAGCAGTGGGGACAGGAGCTACAAGCAGTTCTTC,CASSGDRSYKQFF
.,TRBD1,TRBJ1-2,TRBV5-4,TGTGCCAGCAGCTCCTTCCGGGACAGGGGTTTCTATGGCTACACCTTC,CASSSFRDRGFYGYTF